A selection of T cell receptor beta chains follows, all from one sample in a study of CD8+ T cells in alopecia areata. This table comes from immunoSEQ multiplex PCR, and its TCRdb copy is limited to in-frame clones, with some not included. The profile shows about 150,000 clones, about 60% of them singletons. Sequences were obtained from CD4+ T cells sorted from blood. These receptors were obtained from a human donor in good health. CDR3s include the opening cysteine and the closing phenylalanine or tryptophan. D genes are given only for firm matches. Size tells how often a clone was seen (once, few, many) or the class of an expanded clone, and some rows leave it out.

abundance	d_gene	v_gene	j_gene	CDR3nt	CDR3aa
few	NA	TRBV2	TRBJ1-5	TGTGCCAGCAAGATGGCCGATATTAGCAATCAGCCCCAGCATTTT	CASKMADISNQPQHF
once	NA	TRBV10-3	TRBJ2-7	TGTGCCACCGGGACTCCTTACGAGCAGTACTTC	CATGTPYEQYF
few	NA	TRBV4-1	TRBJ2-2	TGCGCCAGCAGCCAAGATCAGGGACTGCCCACCGGGGAGCTGTTTTTT	CASSQDQGLPTGELFF
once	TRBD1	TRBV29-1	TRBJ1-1	TGCAGCGTTGAGGGGGGGGACAGAGAAGCTTTCTTT	CSVEGGDREAFF
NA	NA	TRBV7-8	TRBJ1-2	TGTGCCAGCAGCCCCGTGTCGGTTGGCTACACCTTC	CASSPVSVGYTF
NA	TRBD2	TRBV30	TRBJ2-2	TGTGCCTGGTCTCGGGAGGGCACCGGGGAGCTGTTTTTT	CAWSREGTGELFF
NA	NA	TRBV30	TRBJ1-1	TGTGCCTGGAGGGGGGGCACTGAAGCTTTCTTT	CAWRGGTEAFF
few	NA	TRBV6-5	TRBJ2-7	TGTGCCAGCAGTTACCTGGACGGTACCTACGAGCAGTACTTC	CASSYLDGTYEQYF
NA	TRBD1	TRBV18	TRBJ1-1	TGTGCCAGCTCACGAGACAGGGAGGGGACTGAAGCTTTCTTT	CASSRDREGTEAFF
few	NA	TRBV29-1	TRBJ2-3	TGCAGCGTGCTGAAGACCGGGACTTTCACAGATACGCAGTATTTT	CSVLKTGTFTDTQYF
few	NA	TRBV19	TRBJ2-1	TGTGCCAGTACCATCGGGACTGACAATGAGCAGTTCTTC	CASTIGTDNEQFF
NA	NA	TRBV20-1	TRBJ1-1	TGCAGTGCTAGGTCCCACACTGAAGCTTTCTTT	CSARSHTEAFF
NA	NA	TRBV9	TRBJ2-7	TGTGCCAGCAGCGCCGTCGGCAACTCCTACGAGCAGTACTTC	CASSAVGNSYEQYF
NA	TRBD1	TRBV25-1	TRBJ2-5	TGTGCCAGCAGTGAAAGACAGGGGCAAGAGACCCAGTACTTC	CASSERQGQETQYF
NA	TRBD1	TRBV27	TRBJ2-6	TGTGCCAGCAGTAAGTTGACAGGGATCCTCTCTGGGGCCAACGTCCTGACTTTC	CASSKLTGILSGANVLTF
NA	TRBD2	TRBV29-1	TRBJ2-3	TGCAGCGTTGAATTGGCTAGCGGGAGGGGAGGGCAGTATTTT	CSVELASGRGGQYF
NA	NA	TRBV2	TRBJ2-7	TGTGCCAGCAGTGTCGACCGGAGCTCCTACGAGCAGTACTTC	CASSVDRSSYEQYF
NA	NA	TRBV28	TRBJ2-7	TGTGCCAGCAGTTTGACCCTGGACAGAAACTACGAGCAGTACTTC	CASSLTLDRNYEQYF
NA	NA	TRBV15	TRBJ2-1	TGTGCCACCAGCAGAGAACCCGAAGTTAGTGAGCAGTTCTTC	CATSREPEVSEQFF
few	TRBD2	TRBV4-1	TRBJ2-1	TGCGCCAGCAGCCAAGCACTAGCGGGAGTCAATGAGCAGTTCTTC	CASSQALAGVNEQFF
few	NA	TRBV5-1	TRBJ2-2	TGCGCCAGCAGCCTCGGGTCGAACACCGGGGAGCTGTTTTTT	CASSLGSNTGELFF
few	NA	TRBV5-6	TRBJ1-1	TGTGCCAGCAGCTACAGGTTGAACACTGAAGCTTTCTTT	CASSYRLNTEAFF